A single sample is the source of the 18 T cell receptor beta chains below, sequenced in a study of T cells after yellow fever vaccination. MiXCR, applied by TCRdb to the 5' RACE reads, yields one record per CDR3 protein. The sample comprises some 290,000 distinct CDR3 sequences, around a tenth of which are singletons, and about 3.5% rests with the top ten. The sequenced sample was CD4+ T cells sorted from PBMCs, obtained 45 days after the yellow fever booster vaccination. These receptors were collected from a man younger than 30 who received the YFV17D yellow fever vaccine.

This clonotype has more than one count but fewer than ten. The gene calls are TRBV20-1 and TRBJ2-5, with D uncertain. From germline, CDR1 is DFQATT and CDR2 SNEGSKA (reference sequence). The V gene lost 3 bases and the J gene lost 1 base, with 6 bases spanning the gap. The CDR3 runs to 12 residues. For the CDR3, the DNA is TGCAGTGCTAGTCAGATCCAAGAGACCCAGTACTTC. As protein: CSASQIQETQYF.

This clonotype was detected once. The rearrangement joins TRBV3-1 to TRBJ2-2, with 7 nucleotides matching TRBD2. The trim removed 1 base at V and 3 bases at J, leaving 2 bases unmatched. The CDR3 has 15 amino acids. Germline V CDR1 and CDR2: LGHDT, YNNKEL (reference sequence). CDR3 amino acids: CASSQGAGDTGELFF. The CDR3, as DNA: TGTGCCAGCAGCCAAGGGGCGGGGGACACCGGGGAGCTGTTTTTT.

DNA for the CDR3: TGTGCCAGCAATGGAGGGGGAACTGAAGCTTTCTTT. Translated, it gives CASNGGGTEAFF. The chain couples TRBV11-1 to TRBJ1-1; perhaps TRBD1 as D (6 bases). From germline, CDR1 is SGHAT and CDR2 FQDESV (reference sequence). Trimming cost V 7 bases and J 5 bases, with 11 bases left between them. This CDR3 is 12 amino acids long.

This clonotype was recorded at least ten times. The rearrangement uses TRBV7-9 and TRBJ2-2; D perhaps matches TRBD2 (5 bases). The germline V gene has CDR1 SEHNR and CDR2 FQNEAQ (reference sequence). The CDR3 is 14 amino acids. V lost 5 bases, J lost 2 bases, and 9 bases lay in between. CDR3 coding DNA: TGTGCCAGCAGCCCATGGACTAACACCGGGGAGCTGTTTTTT. Translation gives CASSPWTNTGELFF.

V gene TRBV9 combines with J gene TRBJ2-2; 9 bases map to TRBD2. After removal of 1 base from V and 1 base from J, the junction contained 2 bases not matched to a gene. The CDR3 runs to 16 residues. The V gene's germline CDR1 is SGDLS and CDR2 YYNGEE. The CDR3 DNA follows: TGTGCCAGCAGCGTAAATAGCGGGGGGAACACCGGGGAGCTGTTTTTT. Protein: CASSVNSGGNTGELFF.

The rearrangement uses TRBV20-1 and TRBJ2-3, with 12 bases that match TRBD2. CDR1 and CDR2 from the germline V gene are DFQATT and SNEGSKA (reference sequence). The CDR3 totals 14 residues. V lost 5 bases and J lost 6; bases outside the gene matches: 6. In DNA, the CDR3 is TGCAGTGCTGCCCTAGCGGGGGGGCCTGATACGCAGTATTTT. It codes for CSAALAGGPDTQYF.

This clonotype was recorded a few times. The gene calls are TRBV28 and TRBJ1-2; D possibly corresponds to TRBD1 (6 bases). Germline V lookup: CDR1 MDHEN, CDR2 SYDVKM. The CDR3 totals 14 residues. V was cut by 6 bases and J by 7 bases, with 18 bases left in between. The CDR3 sequence: CASSPRGTFSGYTF. CDR3 bases: TGTGCCAGCAGCCCAAGGGGGACTTTTAGTGGCTACACCTTC.

This clonotype appeared many times. The V call is TRBV7-8, the J call TRBJ2-3, with D uncertain. Germline CDR1 and CDR2: SGHVS and FQNEAQ. The CDR3 sequence is 16 residues long. Deletions cut 7 bases from V and 6 bases from J, with 23 bases between. The DNA for the CDR3 is TGTGCCAGCATCCCAGCCGGAATCAACCTCTTGGATACGCAGTATTTT. Translation: CASIPAGINLLDTQYF.

This clonotype was seen many times. The genes are TRBV5-1 and TRBJ1-3; TRBD1 is a possible D gene (6 bases). The CDR3 contains 16 residues. V lost 0 bases, J lost 0 bases, and 10 bases lay in between. Germline V gives CDR1 SGHRS, CDR2 YFSETQ. The CDR3 loop reads CASSLVTGTSGNTIYF. CDR3 DNA: TGCGCCAGCAGCTTGGTTACAGGGACCTCTGGAAACACCATATATTTT. The variable domain in full, completed from reference TRBV5-1 and TRBJ1-3, reads KAGVTQTPRYLIKTRGQQVTLSCSPISGHRSVSWYQQTPGQGLQFLFEYFSETQRNKGNFPGRFSGRQFSNSRSEMNVSTLELGDSALYLCASSLVTGTSGNTIYFGEGSWLTVV.

This clonotype was detected only once. V usage is TRBV5-1 and J usage is TRBJ2-7, with D perhaps matching TRBD1 (6 bases). Germline V CDR1 and CDR2: SGHRS, YFSETQ. The CDR3 extends over 13 amino acids. V lost 7 bases, J lost 7 bases, and 18 bases lay in between. The CDR3 is CASGRDTMSEQYV. The CDR3 DNA is TGCGCCAGCGGCCGGGACACCATGTCTGAGCAGTACGTC.

The sample holds many counts of this clonotype. V gene TRBV10-3 combines with J gene TRBJ2-3; 14 bases agree with TRBD2. The trim removed 4 bases at V and 6 bases at J, leaving 6 bases unmatched. The CDR3 consists of 16 residues. Germline CDR1 is ENHRY and CDR2 is SYGVKD. The CDR3 spells CAISVTSGGAIDTQYF. In nucleotides, the CDR3 is TGTGCCATCAGTGTGACTAGCGGGGGGGCAATCGATACGCAGTATTTT.

Ten or more counts support this clonotype. The chain combines TRBV6-2 or TRBV6-3 with TRBJ2-2; weak D call: TRBD2 (6 bases). V lost 2 bases, J lost 0 bases, and 19 bases lay in between. Germline V lookup: CDR1 MNHEY, CDR2 SVGEGT. This CDR3 is built from 19 residues. The CDR3 DNA is TGTGCCAGCAGTTACCGCCGACTAGTCCCCATTACGAACACCGGGGAGCTGTTTTTT. The encoded protein is CASSYRRLVPITNTGELFF.

The gene calls are TRBV15 and TRBJ2-3, with TRBD2 matching 11 bases. The CDR3 is made up of 17 amino acids. V trimming: 3 bases; J trimming: 2 bases; junction bases outside the gene matches: 7. CDR1 LNHNV and CDR2 YYDKDF come from the germline V gene (reference sequence). CDR3 in DNA: TGTGCCACCAGCAGGTTAGCGGGGGGGCTGGTCACAGATACGCAGTATTTT. Translation gives CATSRLAGGLVTDTQYF.

This chain links TRBV12-3 or TRBV12-4 with TRBJ1-6, with D uncertain. CDR3 length: 13 amino acids. Between the trimmed V and J ends, which lost 5 bases and 8 bases, there was a span of 10 bases. CDR3 region: CASSPLMDSPLHF. In DNA form, the CDR3 reads TGTGCCAGCAGTCCCCTCATGGATTCACCCCTCCACTTT.

The chain has TRBV9 and TRBJ2-7, with a weak D call TRBD2 (6 bases). The CDR3 is 13 residues long. Germline CDR1 reads SGDLS; CDR2 reads YYNGEE. The V end lost 1 base, the J end lost 6 bases, and 11 bases lay between the germline ends. CDR3 sequence (DNA): TGTGCCAGCAGCGTAACTAGCCATGGCGAGCAGTACGTC. Translation: CASSVTSHGEQYV.

This clonotype has just a few counts. This rearrangement joins TRBV9 to TRBJ2-1; D is uncertain. The V end was cut by 1 base, the J end by 5 bases, with 7 bases between. There are 13 residues in the CDR3. Germline CDR1 and CDR2: SGDLS and YYNGEE. Written as DNA, the CDR3 is TGTGCCAGCAGCGTATCGACGGACAATGAGCAGTTCTTC. Its translation is CASSVSTDNEQFF. Together with reference TRBV9 and TRBJ2-1, the CDR3 gives the full variable domain: DSGVTQTPKHLITATGQRVTLRCSPRSGDLSVYWYQQSLDQGLQFLIQYYNGEERAKGNILERFSAQQFPDLHSELNLSSLELGDSALYFCASSVSTDNEQFFGPGTRLTVL.

This sequence joins TRBV6-6 and TRBJ2-1; D is unclear. Trimming removed 6 bases from V and 6 bases from J, with 6 bases in between. The CDR3 runs to 11 residues. The germline V gene encodes CDR1 MNHNY and CDR2 SVGAGI (reference sequence). CDR3 nucleotide sequence: TGTGCCAGCAGGACCCCCAATGAGCAGTTCTTC. As protein: CASRTPNEQFF.

This clonotype was seen a handful of times. The chain recombines TRBV11-2 with TRBJ2-1; maybe TRBD2 (6 bases). CDR1 is SGHAT and CDR2 is FQNNGV in the germline V gene. V was pared by 2 bases and J by 8 bases, with 16 bases between. The CDR3 totals 15 residues. CDR3 region: CASSLSWGESYEQFF. As DNA, the CDR3 is TGTGCCAGCAGCTTATCCTGGGGGGAAAGCTATGAGCAGTTCTTC.